These 23 T cell receptor beta chains came from one sample sequenced in a study of cytomegalovirus exposure and HLA in healthy donors (dated by TCRdb to between 2016 and 2019). The library was generated by the immunoSEQ multiplex PCR assay. The multiplex PCR relied on a mix of 60 forward primers for TCR Vbeta segments and 13 reverse primers for TCR Jbeta segments. In TCRdb, the immuneACCESS table is reduced to in-frame sequences with V and J assigned. These tables do not hold every clone; where another copy was compared, an unresolved V gene accounts for under half, and the others remain unexplained. For this sample the table gives approximately 160,000 clones, of which under 80% were detected only once. The top ten constitute about 12% of the sample. Sequenced material: PBMCs. These receptors were collected from a woman in her forties or fifties in good health and CMV-seropositive.

The rearrangement joins TRBV30 to TRBJ1-6, with 11 bases lining up with TRBD1. The junction had 15 bases not matched to a gene; V was cut back by 2 bases and J by 6 bases. In germline, CDR1 is GTSNPN, CDR2 SVGIG (reference sequence). This CDR3 contains 19 residues. This CDR3 reads CAWSSRTGGAGSANSPLHF. DNA for the CDR3: TGTGCCTGGAGTTCGAGGACAGGGGGCGCAGGTAGCGCTAATTCACCCCTCCACTTT.

V usage is TRBV5-6 and J usage is TRBJ2-1; the match to TRBD2 covers 15 bases. V was pared by 5 bases and J by 9 bases, with 15 bases of the junction left unmatched. From germline, CDR1 is SGHDT and CDR2 YYEEEE. This CDR3 comprises 18 residues. The CDR3, as DNA: TGTGCCAGCAGTTCAGGAGGGGGACTAGCGGGGGGTCAGGGTGAGCAGTTCTTC. It translates to CASSSGGGLAGGQGEQFF.

This rearrangement joins TRBV10-1 to TRBJ2-5, with TRBD1 as a possible D gene (6 bases). Germline loops: CDR1 WNHNN, CDR2 SYGVQD (reference sequence). V was clipped by 6 bases and J by 1 base, with 9 bases between them. This CDR3 contains 13 residues. CDR3 in DNA: TGCGCCAGCAGCAGGGGCCCCCAAGAGACCCAGTACTTC. Translating gives CASSRGPQETQYF.

The chain is built from TRBV7-9 and TRBJ2-3; the D gene is possibly TRBD2 (5 bases). The CDR3 sequence is 13 residues long. Trimming removed 3 bases at V and 4 bases at J, with 8 bases between. CDR1 SEHNR and CDR2 FQNEAQ come from the germline V gene (reference sequence). The CDR3 sequence: CASSFGLPDTQYF. CDR3 DNA: TGTGCCAGCAGCTTTGGACTTCCAGATACGCAGTATTTT. The variable domain in full, with the rest retrieved from reference TRBV7-9 and TRBJ2-3, is DTGVSQNPRHKITKRGQNVTFRCDPISEHNRLYWYRQTLGQGPEFLTYFQNEAQLEKSRLLSDRFSAERPKGSFSTLEIQRTEQGDSAMYLCASSFGLPDTQYFGPGTRLTVL.

V and J are TRBV19 and TRBJ1-1; D gene ambiguous. V was shortened by 4 bases and J by 4 bases, with 10 bases between the two germline ends. Germline V gene sequence: CDR1 LNHDA, CDR2 SQIVND (reference sequence). The CDR3 extends over 13 amino acids. In DNA form, the CDR3 reads TGTGCCAGTAGTAGTAGGAGAGCCACTGAAGCTTTCTTT. Encoded protein: CASSSRRATEAFF.

The chain has TRBV5-6 and TRBJ1-2; 11 bases are shared with TRBD1. The CDR3 contains 12 residues. Trimming cost V 8 bases and J 8 bases; bases outside gene matches: 5. Germline V CDR1 and CDR2: SGHDT, YYEEEE. The CDR3 here is CASRDRGKGYTF. In nucleotides, the CDR3 is TGTGCCAGTCGGGACAGGGGGAAGGGCTACACCTTC.

This chain links TRBV4-1 with TRBJ1-5; TRBD1 is a possible D gene (6 bases). Trimming left V 2 bases short and J 3 bases short, with 17 bases between. The CDR3 contains 17 residues. Germline loops: CDR1 MGHRA, CDR2 YSYEKL. The DNA of the CDR3 is TGCGCCAGCAGCCAAACCCCGACAGGCGGATCCAATCAGCCCCAGCATTTT. Encoded protein: CASSQTPTGGSNQPQHF.

This sequence joins TRBV30 and TRBJ1-2, with no clear D. Germline V gene data show CDR1 as GTSNPN and CDR2 as SVGIG (reference sequence). Trimming removed 5 bases at V and 8 bases at J, with 15 bases between. CDR3 length equals 12 residues. The CDR3 loop reads CAWSPGAEGYTF. Here the CDR3 DNA reads TGTGCCTGGTCTCCCGGCGCGGAGGGCTACACCTTC. Drawing the rest from reference TRBV30 and TRBJ1-2, the complete variable domain is SQTIHQWPATLVQPVGSPLSLECTVEGTSNPNLYWYRQAAGRGLQLLFYSVGIGQISSEVPQNLSASRPQDRQFILSSKKLLLSDSGFYLCAWSPGAEGYTFGSGTRLTVV.

In its sample, this clone was seen a few times. J is TRBJ2-7 and V is TRBV18; TRBD2 matches at 11 bases. V dropped 6 bases and J dropped 1; count of bases not matched to a gene: 5. This CDR3 contains 15 residues. The V gene's germline CDR1 is KGHSH and CDR2 LQKENI. As DNA, the CDR3 is TGTGCCAGCTCCCACACTAGCGGGGGTTCCTACGAGCAGTACTTC. Translation: CASSHTSGGSYEQYF.

This rearrangement joins TRBV18 to TRBJ1-1, with 7 bases aligning to TRBD1. Germline-derived CDR1 and CDR2 are KGHSH and LQKENI. This CDR3 contains 14 residues. Trimming at V came to 6 bases and at J to 1 base, leaving 5 bases not matched to a gene. CDR3 region: CASSRDRSNTEAFF. Here the CDR3 DNA reads TGTGCCAGCTCCCGGGACAGATCGAACACTGAAGCTTTCTTT.

This chain links TRBV10-2 with TRBJ2-3, with 8 bases that match TRBD2. The CDR3 length is 16 residues. Germline V gives CDR1 WSHSY, CDR2 SAAADI. The V gene end was trimmed by 7 bases and the J gene end by 2 bases; junction bases not matched to a gene: 11. CDR3 DNA: TGCGCCAGCACCTCCGTAGCGGGGCTAACCACAGATACGCAGTATTTT. The encoded protein is CASTSVAGLTTDTQYF.

This chain joins TRBV6-4 and TRBJ1-2; the match to TRBD1 covers 8 bases. There are 15 residues in the CDR3. CDR1 is MRHNA, CDR2 SNTAGT, per germline. V was pared by 4 bases and J by 7 bases, with 11 bases of the junction left unmatched. The CDR3 DNA reads as TGTGCCAGCAGTGCTCGGGCAGGGGGCTGGTTTGGCTACACCTTC. This encodes CASSARAGGWFGYTF.

The V call is TRBV9, the J call TRBJ1-5; 8 positions match TRBD1. With 0 bases clipped from V and 5 bases from J, the junction kept 4 bases outside the gene matches. The CDR3 spans 15 residues. CDR1 and CDR2 from the germline V gene are SGDLS and YYNGEE. The CDR3 here is CASSVEDRVDQPQHF. The CDR3 DNA sequence: TGTGCCAGCAGCGTAGAGGACAGGGTAGATCAGCCCCAGCATTTT.

This sequence joins TRBV11-2 and TRBJ2-1; 8 positions match TRBD1. CDR1 SGHAT and CDR2 FQNNGV come from the germline V gene. The trim removed 5 bases at V and 5 bases at J, leaving 8 bases unmatched. The CDR3 spans 15 residues. The CDR3 region is CASSAAGQGHNEQFF. DNA for the CDR3: TGTGCCAGCAGCGCCGCTGGACAGGGTCACAATGAGCAGTTCTTC.

This rearrangement joins TRBV7-9 to TRBJ2-1, with TRBD2 identical over 7 bases. The V gene's germline CDR1 is SEHNR and CDR2 FQNEAQ (reference sequence). V lost 1 base, J lost 4 bases, and 1 base stayed unmatched. CDR3 length: 14 residues. CDR3 loop: CASSLGRGYNEQFF. DNA for the CDR3: TGTGCCAGCAGCTTAGGGCGGGGGTACAATGAGCAGTTCTTC.

This chain joins TRBV5-1 and TRBJ1-1, with D maybe TRBD1 (5 bases). CDR3 length equals 13 residues. CDR1 and CDR2 (germline): SGHRS, YFSETQ. The ends were cut back, 0 bases at V and 5 bases at J, with 8 bases in the middle. CDR3 region: CASSLGQRTEAFF. CDR3 in DNA: TGCGCCAGCAGCTTGGGACAGAGGACTGAAGCTTTCTTT.

V and J are TRBV13 and TRBJ2-3, with 10 bases that match TRBD2. With V trimmed by 2 bases and J by 3 bases, 2 bases remained unmatched. CDR1 and CDR2 from the germline V gene are PRHDT and FYEKMQ (reference sequence). The CDR3 is 15 residues long. The CDR3 protein is CASSLKRGGTDTQYF. Here the CDR3 DNA reads TGTGCCAGCAGCTTAAAGCGGGGGGGTACAGATACGCAGTATTTT. Filled out from reference TRBV13 and TRBJ2-3, the complete variable domain reads AAGVIQSPRHLIKEKRETATLKCYPIPRHDTVYWYQQGPGQDPQFLISFYEKMQSDKGSIPDRFSAQQFSDYHSELNMSSLELGDSALYFCASSLKRGGTDTQYFGPGTRLTVL.

This clone has a single count. CDR3: CASSSDGTAVGGYTF. The DNA of the CDR3 is TGTGCCAGCAGCTCAGACGGGACAGCGGTAGGAGGCTACACCTTC. The chain has TRBV7-6 and TRBJ1-2; 7 bases line up with TRBD1. The CDR3 totals 15 residues. With 4 bases clipped from V and 8 bases from J, the junction kept 13 bases outside the gene matches. Germline V CDR1 and CDR2: SGHVS, FNYEAQ.

In this sample, this clone turned up a few times. The chain employs TRBV9 and TRBJ1-1; D gene uncertain. The CDR3 has 13 amino acids. With 0 bases removed from V and 1 base from J, the gap between germline ends came to 4 bases. CDR1 is SGDLS and CDR2 is YYNGEE in the germline V gene. The CDR3 region has the DNA TGTGCCAGCAGCGTAGACAGGAACACTGAAGCTTTCTTT. It specifies CASSVDRNTEAFF.

The CDR3 is CASSLSAAGLNTGELFF. DNA of the CDR3: TGTGCCAGCAGCTTGAGTGCGGCAGGGCTGAACACCGGGGAGCTGTTTTTT. The V call is TRBV5-6, the J call TRBJ2-2, with D possibly TRBD1 on 5 matching bases. V was clipped by 1 base and J by 1 base, with 14 bases between them. Germline V CDR1 and CDR2: SGHDT, YYEEEE. The CDR3 contains 17 residues.

This clone was seen once. Relative to the germline gene, one junction end is altered; a read error may explain this. The chain's CDR3 is CASSFGAGSNRPQHF. The DNA of the CDR3 is TGTGCCAGCAGCTTCGGGGCGGGGAGCAATCGGCCCCAGCATTTT. The rearrangement joins TRBV6-1 to TRBJ1-5, with D possibly TRBD1 on 5 matching bases. Germline assignment: CDR1 MNHNS and CDR2 SASEGT. The CDR3 contains 15 residues.

This clone was counted a few times. The chain has TRBV6-6 and TRBJ2-1; 12 nucleotides agree with TRBD1. Germline V gives CDR1 MNHNY, CDR2 SVGAGI (reference sequence). There are 14 residues in the CDR3. Germline trimming cut 4 bases from V and 9 bases from J; bases unmatched to any gene: 4. The CDR3 loop is CASSSGQGAGEQFF. DNA of the CDR3: TGTGCCAGCAGTTCGGGACAGGGGGCGGGTGAGCAGTTCTTC.

The chain combines TRBV10-3 with TRBJ1-3, with 7 bases lining up with TRBD1. Germline loops: CDR1 ENHRY, CDR2 SYGVKD. The V segment lost 4 bases and the J segment 6 bases; nucleotides outside the gene matches: 6. The CDR3 is 14 amino acids. The CDR3 region is CAISAVQGENTIYF. CDR3 nucleotide sequence: TGTGCCATCAGTGCGGTCCAGGGGGAAAACACCATATATTTT.